Described below is a single TCR beta chain sequence and its context. In the PCR, 60 Vbeta and 13 Jbeta primers were used. TCRdb's copy holds only in-frame clones and misses some; the assay was immunoSEQ multiplex PCR. The sample has roughly 130,000 clones; roughly 84% are singletons. This record belongs to a study of cytomegalovirus exposure and HLA in healthy donors. Overall study: The study placed 80% to 90% of its roughly 400 genotyped donors in the Caucasian-associated ancestry cluster.

What was sequenced was PBMCs. This sequence was found in a girl aged 2-10 years in good health and CMV-seronegative.

CDR3 loop: CASSSDRTPYEQYF. Here the CDR3 DNA reads TGTGCCAGCAGTTCCGACAGAACTCCCTACGAGCAGTACTTC. V gene TRBV7-2 combines with J gene TRBJ2-7; perhaps TRBD1 as D (5 bases). Trimming pared 6 bases from V and 2 bases from J, leaving 14 bases between. The CDR3 extends over 14 amino acids. Germline CDR1 is SGHTA and CDR2 is FQGNSA.